The 25 T cell receptor beta chains below all came from one sample that was sequenced in a study of T-cell memory formation after mild COVID-19. One entry per CDR3 protein, called by TCRdb with MiXCR from the 5' RACE reads. The sample gives 390,000 or so distinct CDR3 sequences, roughly 15% of which show up once; about a fifth is in the top ten. Sequencing was carried out using PBMCs or a T cell subset sorted from them (not recorded which). The origin of the receptors is a man aged 18 to 30 who had mild COVID-19 (a few samples of this study predate the infection). Cell type and time point are not known.

There are a few counts of this clonotype. The chain uses TRBV5-1 and TRBJ2-4, with D possibly being TRBD1 (5 bases). Per the germline V gene, CDR1 is SGHRS and CDR2 is YFSETQ. There are 16 residues in the CDR3. V gave up 0 bases and J gave up 1 base, with 11 bases separating them. The CDR3 sequence is CASSLEGVGAKNIQYF. CDR3 bases: TGCGCCAGCAGCTTGGAAGGGGTCGGGGCCAAAAACATTCAGTACTTC.

This clonotype has at least ten counts. The V gene is TRBV5-1, the J gene TRBJ2-1; TRBD2 matches at 7 bases. V shed 3 bases and J 7 bases; nucleotides not matched to a gene: 7. The germline V gene encodes CDR1 SGHRS and CDR2 YFSETQ. The CDR3 loop spans 14 amino acids. Here the CDR3 reads CASSSMGRGNEQFF. CDR3 nucleotide sequence: TGCGCCAGCAGCTCTATGGGGAGGGGTAATGAGCAGTTCTTC. Supplemented by reference TRBV5-1 and TRBJ2-1, the full variable domain reads KAGVTQTPRYLIKTRGQQVTLSCSPISGHRSVSWYQQTPGQGLQFLFEYFSETQRNKGNFPGRFSGRQFSNSRSEMNVSTLELGDSALYLCASSSMGRGNEQFFGPGTRLTVL.

This clonotype was picked up a small number of times. The chain couples TRBV6-5 to TRBJ2-5; possibly TRBD2 for D (5 bases). The germline CDR1 and CDR2 sequences are MNHEY and SVGAGI. CDR3 size: 12 residues. V lost 10 bases and J lost 5, with 14 bases in between. The CDR3 protein is CATQRARETQYF. CDR3 nucleotides: TGTGCCACCCAGAGGGCCAGGGAGACCCAGTACTTC.

This clonotype was seen a handful of times. The chain carries TRBV7-9 and TRBJ2-3; 8 bases match TRBD1. Unmatched junction bases numbered 4, after V lost 3 bases and J lost 2 bases. Looked up from germline, CDR1 is SEHNR and CDR2 is FQNEAQ (reference sequence). This CDR3 spans 15 amino acids. This chain's CDR3 is CASSFYRGNTDTQYF. The CDR3 DNA is TGTGCCAGCAGCTTCTACAGGGGGAACACAGATACGCAGTATTTT.

A few counts support this clonotype. The CDR3 bases are TGTGCCAGCAGCCTCTCGCGTGCTAATGAAAAACTGTTTTTT. This translates into CASSLSRANEKLFF. This sequence joins TRBV7-2 and TRBJ1-4, with D uncertain. This CDR3 spans 14 amino acids. Germline V CDR1 and CDR2: SGHTA, FQGNSA. V was pared by 5 bases and J by 3 bases, with 10 bases between.

The chain combines TRBV6-4 with TRBJ1-2; D possibly corresponds to TRBD1 (6 bases). The CDR3 is 13 residues long. Germline CDR1 and CDR2: MRHNA and SNTAGT. The ends were cut back, 6 bases at V and 4 bases at J, with 12 bases in the middle. The CDR3 region is CASRETGSYGYTF. CDR3 DNA: TGTGCCAGCAGGGAGACAGGCAGCTATGGCTACACCTTC.

In its sample, this clonotype was seen a few times. The chain couples TRBV6-5 to TRBJ1-5; 9 bases match TRBD1. V trimming: 6 bases; J trimming: 1 base; junction bases outside the gene matches: 7. CDR1 MNHEY and CDR2 SVGAGI come from the germline V gene. The CDR3 is 16 amino acids. CDR3 sequence reads: CASSLTQGASNQPQHF. The CDR3, as DNA: TGTGCCAGCAGCCTTACACAGGGGGCGAGCAATCAGCCCCAGCATTTT.

J is TRBJ2-2 and V is TRBV6-5, with D tentatively TRBD1 (5 bases). The V end lost 6 bases, the J end lost 0 bases, and 14 bases lay between the germline ends. Germline CDR1 reads MNHEY; CDR2 reads SVGAGI. The CDR3 extends over 16 amino acids. CDR3 region: CASSPQEPANTGELFF. In nucleotides, the CDR3 is TGTGCCAGCAGCCCACAGGAACCAGCGAACACCGGGGAGCTGTTTTTT.

The genes are TRBV12-3 or TRBV12-4 and TRBJ1-5, with D unresolved. With 7 bases removed from V and 7 bases from J, the gap between germline ends came to 17 bases. This CDR3 has 14 residues. The CDR3 bases are TGTGCCAGCACTCCCGGTCCCGGCGGGCAGCCCCAGCATTTT. This translates into CASTPGPGGQPQHF.

The sample holds a few counts of this clonotype. The chain joins TRBV28 to TRBJ1-5, with TRBD1 matching 7 bases. The CDR3 length is 14 residues. The ends lost 7 bases at V and 7 bases at J; junction bases unmatched: 10. Germline-derived CDR1 and CDR2 are MDHEN and SYDVKM. Here the CDR3 reads CASKEGARVQPQHF. The CDR3 DNA is TGTGCCAGCAAGGAGGGGGCGCGGGTACAGCCCCAGCATTTT.

This clonotype came up a few times. This chain joins TRBV11-2 and TRBJ2-1, with a possible D match to TRBD1 (6 bases). Trimming took off 3 bases at V and 6 bases at J, with 12 bases between the two ends. There are 14 residues in the CDR3. Looked up from germline, CDR1 is SGHAT and CDR2 is FQNNGV. The CDR3 DNA sequence: TGTGCCAGCAGCTTGTTATACAGGGTCAATGAGCAGTTCTTC. As protein: CASSLLYRVNEQFF.

The rearrangement links TRBV7-9 to TRBJ1-2; 8 positions match TRBD1. The CDR3 is made up of 14 amino acids. The junction had 6 bases not matched to a gene; V was cut back by 2 bases and J by 7 bases. From germline, CDR1 is SEHNR and CDR2 FQNEAQ (reference sequence). The DNA for the CDR3 is TGTGCCAGCAGCTTAAGGGACAGGACCGGTGGCTACACCTTC. Translating gives CASSLRDRTGGYTF.

In this sample, this clonotype turned up a few times. CDR3 in amino acids: CAISDQRVYEQYV. DNA for the CDR3: TGTGCCATCAGTGACCAGAGGGTCTACGAGCAGTACGTC. The rearrangement links TRBV10-3 to TRBJ2-7; D is perhaps TRBD2 (5 bases). V lost 3 bases and J 3 bases, leaving 9 bases between the germline ends. The CDR3 has 13 amino acids. Germline values: CDR1 ENHRY, CDR2 SYGVKD.

This clonotype occurred once. The V call is TRBV28, the J call TRBJ1-6; 9 bases are a match to TRBD1. Germline-derived CDR1 and CDR2 are MDHEN and SYDVKM. CDR3 length: 13 amino acids. The CDR3 protein is CAGTGQGGSPLHF. CDR3 nucleotide sequence: TGTGCGGGAACGGGACAGGGAGGATCACCCCTCCACTTT.

This clonotype was counted only a few times. This rearrangement joins TRBV29-1 to TRBJ2-3; D not certain. This CDR3 spans 17 amino acids. The V end was cut by 1 base, the J end by 0 bases, with 17 bases between. Germline loops: CDR1 SQVTM, CDR2 ANQGSEA. CDR3 residues: CSVEGAGGRSSTDTQYF. CDR3 nucleotide sequence: TGCAGCGTTGAAGGGGCCGGCGGACGCTCTAGCACAGATACGCAGTATTTT.

This clonotype has just a few counts. This chain uses TRBV29-1 with TRBJ1-2; TRBD1 is a possible D gene (5 bases). V was cut by 0 bases and J by 3 bases, with 11 bases left in between. This CDR3 region has 14 residues. Germline CDR1 is SQVTM and CDR2 is ANQGSEA. CDR3 protein: CSVEEGADHYGYTF. The CDR3 region has the DNA TGCAGCGTTGAAGAAGGGGCAGACCACTATGGCTACACCTTC.

The chain carries TRBV5-4 and TRBJ1-1; perhaps TRBD1 as D (6 bases). The length of the CDR3 is 15 residues. Germline CDR1 SGHNT, CDR2 YYREEE (reference sequence). Trimming removed 6 bases at V and 0 bases at J, with 15 bases between. The CDR3 loop reads CASTMAGALNTEAFF. The CDR3, as DNA: TGTGCCAGCACCATGGCGGGGGCCCTGAACACTGAAGCTTTCTTT. Together with reference TRBV5-4 and TRBJ1-1, the CDR3 gives the full variable domain: ETGVTQSPTHLIKTRGQQVTLRCSSQSGHNTVSWYQQALGQGPQFIFQYYREEENGRGNFPPRFSGLQFPNYSSELNVNALELDDSALYLCASTMAGALNTEAFFGQGTRLTVV.

The chain recombines TRBV11-2 with TRBJ2-5, with D possibly TRBD2 on 5 matching bases. The ends were cut back, 3 bases at V and 6 bases at J, with 14 bases in the middle. CDR1 is SGHAT and CDR2 is FQNNGV in the germline V gene. The CDR3 covers 14 residues. CDR3 amino acids: CASSLSVALQTQYF. The CDR3 bases are TGTGCCAGCAGCTTGTCCGTAGCGTTACAGACCCAGTACTTC.

Turning to this clonotype: A read error may account for a junction end that differs from germline. The chain carries TRBV5-1 and TRBJ1-5; D gene unclear. Germline lookup yields CDR1 SGHRS and CDR2 YFSETQ. The CDR3 spans 13 residues. CDR3 amino acids: CASSQYPNQHQHF. DNA for the CDR3: TGCGCCAGCAGCCAGTACCCAAATCAGCACCAGCATTTT.

This clonotype was seen more than once but under ten times. The chain links TRBV6-1 to TRBJ2-3; 8 bases line up with TRBD1. The CDR3 contains 17 residues. In germline, CDR1 is MNHNS, CDR2 SASEGT. V was clipped by 7 bases and J by 2 bases; unmatched bases: 14. CDR3: CASIDLGQVIATDTQYF. The DNA of the CDR3 is TGTGCCAGCATTGACCTGGGACAGGTCATCGCCACAGATACGCAGTATTTT.

The chain has TRBV2 and TRBJ2-5; the match to TRBD1 covers 7 bases. Trimming at V came to 6 bases and at J to 3 bases, leaving 7 bases not matched to a gene. This CDR3 contains 14 residues. Germline lookup yields CDR1 SNHLY and CDR2 FYNNEI. The DNA of the CDR3 is TGTGCCAGCAGGACCGGGACAGAAAAAGAGACCCAGTACTTC. It translates to CASRTGTEKETQYF. Using reference TRBV2 and TRBJ2-5 for the parts outside the CDR3, the full variable domain is EPEVTQTPSHQVTQMGQEVILRCVPISNHLYFYWYRQILGQKVEFLVSFYNNEISEKSEIFDDQFSVERPDGSNFTLKIRSTKLEDSAMYFCASRTGTEKETQYFGPGTRLLVL.

This chain uses TRBV12-5 with TRBJ2-7; 8 bases are shared with TRBD2. V lost 6 bases, J lost 5 bases, and 12 bases stayed unmatched. The CDR3 loop spans 15 amino acids. In germline, CDR1 is LGHNT, CDR2 FRNRAP. CDR3 sequence: CASGLPRRGANEQYF. The CDR3 bases are TGTGCTAGTGGCCTCCCCCGGCGGGGGGCGAACGAGCAGTACTTC.

This clonotype was observed a handful of times. The chain uses TRBV12-3 or TRBV12-4 and TRBJ1-2, with a weak D call TRBD1 (5 bases). The CDR3 contains 12 residues. V lost 4 bases, J lost 5 bases, and 8 bases lay in between. The CDR3 here is CASSWGVYGYTF. In DNA form, the CDR3 reads TGTGCCAGCAGTTGGGGCGTTTATGGCTACACCTTC.

This chain joins TRBV5-1 and TRBJ2-7; TRBD1 matches at 9 bases. Germline V CDR1 and CDR2: SGHRS, YFSETQ. The CDR3 runs to 15 residues. After removal of 2 bases from V and 2 bases from J, the junction contained 5 bases not matched to a gene. The CDR3 spells CASSFDRGVTYEQYF. The DNA for the CDR3 is TGCGCCAGCAGCTTCGACAGGGGGGTCACCTACGAGCAGTACTTC.

This clonotype has a handful of counts. This chain uses TRBV12-3 or TRBV12-4 with TRBJ1-5, with D perhaps matching TRBD1 (5 bases). CDR3 length: 15 residues. V was cut by 7 bases and J by 5 bases, with 18 bases left in between. CDR3 amino acids: CASTTGPGGDQPQHF. Written as DNA, the CDR3 is TGTGCCAGCACCACGGGCCCGGGGGGGGATCAGCCCCAGCATTTT.